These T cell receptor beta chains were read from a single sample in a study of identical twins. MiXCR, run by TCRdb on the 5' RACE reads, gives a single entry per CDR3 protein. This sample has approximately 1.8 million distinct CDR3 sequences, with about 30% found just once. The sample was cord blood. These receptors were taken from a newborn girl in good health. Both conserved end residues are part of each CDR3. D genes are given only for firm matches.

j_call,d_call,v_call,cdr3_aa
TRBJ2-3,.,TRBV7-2,CASSLRGATQNTQYF
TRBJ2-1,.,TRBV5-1,CASSLIIRNEQFF
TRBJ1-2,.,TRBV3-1,CASSQDFGNNYGYTF
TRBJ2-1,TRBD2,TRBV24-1,CATSDSPGLAGEDYNEQFF
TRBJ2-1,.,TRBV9,CASSVGGGQLYNEQFF
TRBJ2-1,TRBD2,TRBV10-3,CAISEPPSSGPYNEQFF
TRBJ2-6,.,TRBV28,CASRRHGNGVLTF
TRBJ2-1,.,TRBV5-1,CASSLAGSYDEQFF
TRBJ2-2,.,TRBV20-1,CSAFAPQYTGELFF
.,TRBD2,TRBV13,CASRPYGTSRIETQYF
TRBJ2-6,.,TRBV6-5,CASRPHSSGANVLTF
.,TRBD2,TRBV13,CASSSASGEYEQYF
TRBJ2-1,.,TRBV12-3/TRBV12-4,CASSERRQPYNEQFF
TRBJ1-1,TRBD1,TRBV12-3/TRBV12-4,CASSEQGVHTEAFF
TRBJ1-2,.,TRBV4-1,CASSQLGNYGYTF
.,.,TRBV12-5,CASGLVLGRFRGGRSYNEQYF
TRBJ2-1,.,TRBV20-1,CSAPRYPNEQFF
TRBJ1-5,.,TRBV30,CAWNRGLGNQPQHF
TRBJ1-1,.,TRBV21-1,CASSLKPTEAFF
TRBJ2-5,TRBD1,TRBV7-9,CASSFGTAQKETQYF
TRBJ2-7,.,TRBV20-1,CSAGGYEQYF
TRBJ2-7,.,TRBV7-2,CASTELSYEQYF
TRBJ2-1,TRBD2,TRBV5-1,CASSKGLAGSSYNEQFF
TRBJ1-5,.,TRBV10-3,CAISSHGRDNQPQHF
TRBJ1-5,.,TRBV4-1,CASSQRTEQPQHF
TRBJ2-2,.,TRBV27,CATQTLRTVANTGELFF
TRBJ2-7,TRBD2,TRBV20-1,CSAIRPSGSHEQYF
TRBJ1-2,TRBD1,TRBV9,CASSGTGGNYGYIF